What follows are 9 T cell receptor beta chains derived from one specimen sequenced in a study of blood T cell repertoires in COVID-19. Assay used: immunoSEQ multiplex PCR; TCRdb lists only in-frame clones, some missing. The sample includes some 90,000 clones, 80% to 90% of them seen just once. The sequenced material came from peripheral blood. The receptors come from a woman over 75 with active COVID-19.

The chain uses TRBV7-2 and TRBJ1-2; D is undetermined. From germline, CDR1 is SGHTA and CDR2 FQGNSA. Trimming removed 2 bases at V and 2 bases at J, with 12 bases between. The CDR3 runs 15 residues. CDR3 nucleotide sequence: TGTGCCAGCAGCTTAAGTGGTGGGGAGAACTATGGCTACACCTTC. It encodes CASSLSGGENYGYTF.

V gene TRBV4-3 combines with J gene TRBJ2-1; possibly TRBD2 for D (6 bases). Germline-derived CDR1 and CDR2 are LGHNA and YSLEER. This CDR3 region has 17 residues. Trimming took 0 bases from V and 7 from J, leaving 19 bases between them. The DNA for the CDR3 is TGCGCCAGCAGCCAAGAAAGGTCGGTAGCGGACGGAAATGAGCAGTTCTTC. Encoded protein: CASSQERSVADGNEQFF.

Written as DNA, the CDR3 is TGTGCCAGCAGTTCCCAGACAGGGATCTTTGAAAAACTGTTTTTT. Protein: CASSSQTGIFEKLFF. The V call is TRBV6-1, the J call TRBJ1-4, with 7 bases identical to TRBD1. Germline V lookup: CDR1 MNHNS, CDR2 SASEGT. The V and J ends lost 5 bases and 7 bases, in that order; junction bases with no gene match: 10. The CDR3 extends over 15 amino acids.

The V and J genes are TRBV2 and TRBJ2-2; D is ambiguous. Germline V gives CDR1 SNHLY, CDR2 FYNNEI. The CDR3 has 14 amino acids. V was trimmed by 3 bases and J by 6 bases, leaving 11 bases between them. CDR3 nucleotides: TGTGCCAGCAGTGATAATACGGTCTCCGGGGAGCTGTTTTTT. Protein sequence: CASSDNTVSGELFF.

This chain uses TRBV11-2 with TRBJ2-6, with TRBD1 matching over 7 bases. CDR3 length: 18 amino acids. Germline-derived CDR1 and CDR2 are SGHAT and FQNNGV. J lost 0 bases, V lost 7 bases, and 12 bases had no gene match. CDR3 DNA: TGTGCCAGCACCTCCCGAGGGGGCTTACCCTCTGGGGCCAACGTCCTGACTTTC. This gives the protein CASTSRGGLPSGANVLTF.

The chain links TRBV11-2 to TRBJ2-5, with D tentatively TRBD2 (5 bases). Trimming stripped 5 bases from V and 2 bases from J, with 12 bases between. Per the germline V gene, CDR1 is SGHAT and CDR2 is FQNNGV. This CDR3 is 14 amino acids long. CDR3 sequence (DNA): TGTGCCAGCAGCGTAACTAGAGATCAAGAGACCCAGTACTTC. Protein: CASSVTRDQETQYF.

The V gene is TRBV5-4, the J gene TRBJ2-1; TRBD2 matches 12 bases. Per germline, CDR1 SGHNT and CDR2 YYREEE (reference sequence). The trim removed 3 bases at V and 2 bases at J, leaving 6 bases unmatched. This CDR3 has 17 amino acids. The chain's CDR3 is CASSSPSGRGPYNEQFF. The CDR3 DNA sequence: TGTGCCAGCAGCTCACCTAGCGGGAGGGGCCCCTACAATGAGCAGTTCTTC.

The CDR3 sequence: CASSLSSYEQYF. CDR3 DNA sequence: TGTGCCAGCAGCCTCTCGTCCTACGAGCAGTACTTC. This chain connects TRBV7-2 to TRBJ2-7, with unresolved D. Trimming removed 5 bases from V and 1 base from J, with 6 bases in between. The germline gives CDR1 SGHTA, CDR2 FQGNSA. The CDR3 runs 12 residues.

In this sample, this clone turned up once. The V and J genes are TRBV3-1 (or the pseudogene TRBV3-2) and TRBJ2-7; D is perhaps TRBD2 (6 bases). The CDR3 consists of 14 residues. V lost 4 bases to trimming and J lost 4 bases, with 14 bases between them. Germline lookup yields CDR1 LGHDT and CDR2 YNNKEL (reference sequence). The CDR3 loop is CASSRGTGNYEQYF. Written as DNA, the CDR3 is TGTGCCAGCAGCCGCGGGACGGGTAATTACGAGCAGTACTTC.